This is a list of T cell receptor beta chains from one sample in a study of T cell responses to AZD1222 COVID-19 vaccine. Profiling relied on immunoSEQ multiplex PCR, and the TCRdb table lists in-frame clones only, not all of them. The table lists around 120,000 clones, 85% to 90% of them singletons. The material was peripheral blood, obtained 28 days after the second AZD1222 dose. Receptors originate from an adult who received the AZD1222 COVID-19 vaccine. Both conserved end residues are part of each CDR3. A D gene is named only where the DNA matches it firmly. Size is omitted from some rows. Given values are once, few, many or a class for expanded clones.

V gene,clone size,J gene,D gene,CDR3 protein,CDR3 DNA
TRBV9,NA,TRBJ1-2,NA,CASSSTGQPLYGYTF,TGTGCCAGCAGCTCGACCGGACAGCCCCTGTATGGCTACACCTTC
TRBV9,few,TRBJ1-6,NA,CASSVGGQSYSPLHF,TGTGCCAGCAGCGTAGGGGGGCAATCTTATTCACCCCTCCACTTT
TRBV9,NA,TRBJ2-5,NA,CASSVLPSSQETQYF,TGTGCCAGCAGCGTCTTGCCTTCGTCCCAAGAGACCCAGTACTTC
TRBV5-1,NA,TRBJ2-7,TRBD1,CASSLDLRGGSLYEQYF,TGCGCCAGCAGCTTGGACCTTAGAGGGGGCTCACTCTACGAGCAGTACTTC
TRBV24-1,NA,TRBJ2-3,TRBD2,CATSDRGAGGDTDTQYF,TGTGCCACCAGTGACCGGGGAGCGGGAGGGGACACAGATACGCAGTATTTT
TRBV27,few,TRBJ1-6,TRBD1,CASRVRRDSLNSPLHF,TGTGCCAGCAGGGTACGTCGGGACAGCTTAAATTCACCCCTCCACTTT
TRBV11-2,NA,TRBJ1-4,NA,CASSLVRTGVGKLFF,TGTGCCAGCAGCTTAGTCCGGACCGGGGTGGGGAAACTGTTTTTT
TRBV11-2,NA,TRBJ1-2,NA,CASSLDGGTRGYTF,TGTGCCAGCAGCTTAGATGGCGGGACACGAGGCTACACCTTC
TRBV11-3,NA,TRBJ1-6,NA,CASRDIGQSYSPLHF,TGTGCCAGCAGGGACATCGGACAGAGCTATTCACCCCTCCACTTT
TRBV7-6,NA,TRBJ2-3,TRBD2,CASSPQGLAVITDTQYF,TGTGCCAGCAGCCCGCAAGGACTAGCGGTTATCACAGATACGCAGTATTTT
TRBV6-5,NA,TRBJ1-6,NA,CASSEASYNSPLHF,TGTGCCAGCTCGGAAGCCTCCTATAATTCACCCCTCCACTTT
TRBV5-3,NA,TRBJ1-2,TRBD1,CARSVGQRGGGYTF,TGTGCCAGAAGCGTGGGACAGCGAGGTGGAGGCTACACCTTC
TRBV5-1,NA,TRBJ2-1,TRBD2,CASSFPATSGTYRVEQFF,TGCGCCAGCAGCTTTCCTGCTACTAGCGGGACCTATAGAGTTGAGCAGTTCTTC
TRBV29-1,NA,TRBJ1-1,NA,CSVVASEAFF,TGCAGCGTTGTGGCCTCTGAAGCTTTCTTT
TRBV27,NA,TRBJ2-7,NA,CASSPRLGSEQYF,TGTGCCAGCAGTCCTCGGCTGGGTTCCGAGCAGTACTTC
TRBV19,NA,TRBJ2-1,TRBD2,CASSSRGGVQGTYNEQFF,TGTGCCAGTAGTTCCCGGGGGGGGGTACAGGGAACATACAATGAGCAGTTCTTC
TRBV2,NA,TRBJ1-1,TRBD1,CASRLDRGGNTEAFF,TGTGCCAGCAGATTGGACAGGGGTGGGAACACTGAAGCTTTCTTT
TRBV11-1,NA,TRBJ1-2,NA,CASSLGGRGYGYTF,TGTGCCAGCAGCTTAGGCGGCAGGGGCTATGGCTACACCTTC
TRBV6-5,NA,TRBJ1-2,NA,CASSYLGQQKAYGYTF,TGTGCCAGCAGTTATTTAGGGCAGCAGAAGGCCTATGGCTACACCTTC
TRBV27,once,TRBJ2-7,NA,CASSSPYEQYF,TGTGCCAGCAGTTCACCCTACGAGCAGTACTTC
TRBV7-3,NA,TRBJ1-6,NA,CASGSGLSPLHF,TGTGCCAGCGGCTCAGGGCTTTCACCCCTCCACTTT
TRBV11-3,NA,TRBJ2-3,NA,CASSSPWPPAATDTQYF,TGTGCCAGCTCCAGCCCATGGCCCCCAGCGGCCACAGATACGCAGTATTTT
TRBV11-3,NA,TRBJ1-1,NA,CASSLAGNTEAFF,TGTGCCAGCAGCTTAGCGGGAAACACTGAAGCTTTCTTT
TRBV5-4,NA,TRBJ2-7,NA,CASSLGPPYEQYF,TGTGCCAGCAGCTTAGGACCCCCTTACGAGCAGTACTTC
TRBV15,NA,TRBJ2-1,NA,CATSSGRSYNEQFF,TGTGCCACCAGCAGCGGGCGCTCCTACAATGAGCAGTTCTTC
TRBV27,once,TRBJ2-6,NA,CASSSKSASSGANVLTF,TGTGCCAGCAGTTCTAAATCCGCGAGCTCTGGGGCCAACGTCCTGACTTTC
TRBV15,once,TRBJ1-6,NA,CATSGSSYNSPLHF,TGTGCCACCAGCGGGAGCTCCTATAATTCACCCCTCCACTTT
TRBV27,once,TRBJ2-3,TRBD2,CASSLTRGGLDTQYF,TGTGCCAGCAGTTTAACCCGGGGGGGCCTGGATACGCAGTATTTT
TRBV5-4,NA,TRBJ1-6,NA,CASSFRDLYNSPLHF,TGTGCCAGCAGCTTTAGGGACTTATATAATTCACCCCTCCACTTT
TRBV7-2,NA,TRBJ1-1,NA,CASSTQGWGVEAFF,TGTGCCAGCAGTACCCAGGGGTGGGGTGTTGAAGCTTTCTTT
TRBV5-8,NA,TRBJ2-6,NA,CASSTQGSSGANVLTF,TGTGCCAGCAGCACACAGGGTAGCTCTGGGGCCAACGTCCTGACTTTC
TRBV7-9,NA,TRBJ2-5,NA,CASSLVGETQYF,TGTGCCAGCAGCTTAGTAGGAGAGACCCAGTACTTC
TRBV9,NA,TRBJ2-7,TRBD1,CASSVGPGGDEQYF,TGTGCCAGCAGCGTAGGTCCAGGGGGAGACGAGCAGTACTTC
TRBV4-1,NA,TRBJ2-4,TRBD2,CASSPGLAGKVAKNIQYF,TGCGCCAGCAGCCCCGGACTAGCGGGAAAAGTCGCCAAAAACATTCAGTACTTC
TRBV20-1,NA,TRBJ1-3,NA,CSASLAPEGGNTIYF,TGCAGTGCTAGTTTGGCCCCAGAGGGGGGAAACACCATATATTTT
TRBV6-5,few,TRBJ1-2,TRBD1,CASSYSRGEGYTF,TGTGCCAGCAGTTATTCCAGGGGGGAGGGCTACACCTTC
TRBV19,NA,TRBJ1-6,NA,CASSIAGDYNSPLHF,TGTGCCAGTAGTATAGCAGGGGACTATAATTCACCCCTCCACTTT
TRBV24-1,NA,TRBJ2-1,TRBD2,CATSPGLDGKGEQFF,TGTGCCACCAGTCCCGGACTAGACGGGAAGGGTGAGCAGTTCTTC
TRBV12-5,NA,TRBJ1-2,TRBD1,CASGSSGTGYGYTF,TGTGCTAGTGGTAGCTCCGGGACAGGCTATGGCTACACCTTC
TRBV6-2/TRBV6-3,few,TRBJ2-3,NA,CASSYLDPLDTQYF,TGTGCCAGCAGTTACTTGGACCCCCTAGATACGCAGTATTTT
TRBV5-4,NA,TRBJ1-2,NA,CASSPWMQGGYTF,TGTGCCAGCAGCCCGTGGATGCAGGGAGGCTACACCTTC
TRBV2,NA,TRBJ2-7,NA,CASSSDYEQYF,TGTGCCAGCAGTTCCGATTACGAGCAGTACTTC
TRBV30,NA,TRBJ1-2,NA,CAWISLSYGYTF,TGTGCTTGGATATCACTATCCTATGGCTACACCTTC
TRBV7-9,once,TRBJ1-3,NA,CAVSGTAGNTIYF,TGTGCCGTATCAGGGACGGCTGGAAACACCATATATTTT
TRBV14,NA,TRBJ1-5,NA,CASSHLPQHF,TGTGCCAGCAGCCATTTACCCCAGCATTTT
TRBV11-3,NA,TRBJ1-2,NA,CASSLGLRDAQANGYTF,TGTGCCAGCAGCTTAGGACTACGGGACGCGCAGGCCAATGGCTACACCTTC
TRBV2,NA,TRBJ2-7,TRBD2,CASSDRASGRYEQYF,TGTGCCAGCAGTGATAGAGCTAGCGGGAGATACGAGCAGTACTTC
TRBV3-1/TRBV3-2,NA,TRBJ1-1,TRBD1,CASSHYRQGGTEAFF,TGTGCCAGCAGCCATTACCGACAGGGTGGTACTGAAGCTTTCTTT
TRBV12-3/TRBV12-4,few,TRBJ1-2,TRBD1,CASSQGGASGYTF,TGTGCCAGCAGTCAGGGGGGGGCTTCGGGCTACACCTTC
TRBV4-1,NA,TRBJ2-1,TRBD2,CASSQIAGVSYNEQFF,TGCGCCAGCAGCCAGATAGCGGGGGTCTCCTACAATGAGCAGTTCTTC
TRBV29-1,NA,TRBJ1-1,TRBD1,CSGGQGDTEAFF,TGCAGCGGGGGACAGGGAGACACTGAAGCTTTCTTT
TRBV7-9,NA,TRBJ2-3,TRBD2,CASSFGGGGPTDTQYF,TGTGCCAGCAGCTTCGGTGGCGGGGGACCCACAGATACGCAGTATTTT
TRBV3-1/TRBV3-2,NA,TRBJ1-2,NA,CASSQGQGLYYGYTF,TGTGCCAGCAGCCAAGGGCAGGGCTTATACTATGGCTACACCTTC
TRBV2,NA,TRBJ1-1,NA,CASSEQAQPEAFF,TGTGCCAGCAGTGAGCAGGCCCAACCTGAAGCTTTCTTT
TRBV5-8,NA,TRBJ1-3,NA,CASSLVEVTLGNTIYF,TGTGCCAGCAGCTTGGTGGAGGTCACTCTTGGAAACACCATATATTTT